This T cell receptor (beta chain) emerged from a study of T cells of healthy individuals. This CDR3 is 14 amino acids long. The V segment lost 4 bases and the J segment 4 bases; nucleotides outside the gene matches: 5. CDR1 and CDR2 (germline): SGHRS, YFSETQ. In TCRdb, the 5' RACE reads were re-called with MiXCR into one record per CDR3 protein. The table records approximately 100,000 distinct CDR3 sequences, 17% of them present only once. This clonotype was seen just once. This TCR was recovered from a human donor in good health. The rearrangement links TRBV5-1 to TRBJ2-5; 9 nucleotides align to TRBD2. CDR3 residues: CASSEGLAGETQYF. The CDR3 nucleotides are TGCGCCAGCAGCGAGGGACTAGCTGGAGAGACCCAGTACTTC.